A selection of T cell receptor beta chains follows, all from one sample in a study of blood T cells in healthy people across ages. TCRdb redid the calling of the 5' RACE reads with MiXCR, one entry per CDR3 protein. The data show approximately 2,000,000 distinct CDR3 sequences, with roughly two fifths seen just once and more than 20% held by the top ten. Sequencing was done on a sample of blood. These receptors all come from a human donor in good health. CDR3s leave out the opening cysteine and the closing phenylalanine or tryptophan. A D gene is named only where the DNA matches it firmly. Size tells how often a clone was seen (once, few, many) or the class of an expanded clone, and some rows leave it out.

D: TRBD2; V: TRBV11-2; size: .; J: TRBJ2-7; CDR3: ASSLVVAGVYEQY
D: .; V: TRBV4-1; size: few; J: TRBJ2-5; CDR3: ASSQQRRETQY
D: .; V: TRBV5-5; size: .; J: TRBJ1-1; CDR3: ASSLIWVQNTEAF
D: .; V: TRBV20-1; size: .; J: TRBJ1-1; CDR3: SAGGVGGPSRAF
D: .; V: TRBV5-6; size: .; J: TRBJ1-2; CDR3: ASSLVTGTYGYT
D: .; V: TRBV2; size: .; J: .; CDR3: ASSEGEDYEQY
D: .; V: TRBV5-6; size: many; J: TRBJ2-7; CDR3: ASSYGESYEQY
D: .; V: TRBV12-5; size: .; J: TRBJ1-2; CDR3: ANGTSPNYGYT
D: .; V: TRBV6-5; size: .; J: TRBJ1-5; CDR3: ASSDRRGNQPQH
D: .; V: TRBV6-5; size: .; J: TRBJ2-3; CDR3: ASSLAEGTQY
D: .; V: TRBV20-1; size: .; J: TRBJ2-3; CDR3: SASRPDTQY
D: .; V: TRBV20-1; size: .; J: TRBJ2-5; CDR3: SATNNFQETQY
D: .; V: TRBV7-2; size: .; J: TRBJ2-3; CDR3: ASSSPWGSTQY
D: .; V: TRBV29-1; size: few; J: TRBJ1-5; CDR3: SVGQGSGSNQPQH
D: TRBD2; V: TRBV7-6; size: .; J: .; CDR3: ASSLAYSGGPKETQY
D: .; V: TRBV20-1; size: .; J: TRBJ2-5; CDR3: CARRGGGQETQY
D: .; V: TRBV15; size: .; J: TRBJ2-7; CDR3: ATGLLRDEQY
D: .; V: TRBV6-8; size: .; J: TRBJ2-3; CDR3: ASTPVGPKTDTQY
D: TRBD1; V: TRBV5-1; size: many; J: TRBJ1-2; CDR3: ASSWGDRSDYGYT
D: TRBD1; V: TRBV7-3; size: once; J: TRBJ1-1; CDR3: ASSPQTGRTEAF
D: TRBD2; V: TRBV3-1; size: .; J: TRBJ2-5; CDR3: ASSASGGAGETQY
D: .; V: TRBV7-8; size: .; J: TRBJ2-2; CDR3: ASSLVGLLGTGELF
D: TRBD1; V: TRBV7-2; size: .; J: TRBJ1-5; CDR3: ASSLGDWGRGRGRDQPQH
D: .; V: TRBV6-2/TRBV6-3; size: few; J: TRBJ1-1; CDR3: ASSYDSGVAF
D: .; V: TRBV7-2; size: few; J: TRBJ2-7; CDR3: ASSLNSVISYEQY
D: .; V: TRBV6-2/TRBV6-3; size: few; J: TRBJ2-3; CDR3: ASSYVGATPSTDTQY
D: .; V: TRBV3-1; size: few; J: TRBJ2-5; CDR3: ASSQDVKPVWETQY
D: .; V: TRBV2; size: .; J: TRBJ1-2; CDR3: ASSEENLEYYT
D: .; V: TRBV30; size: .; J: TRBJ1-4; CDR3: AWKPGPSEKLF
D: .; V: TRBV6-2/TRBV6-3; size: .; J: TRBJ1-2; CDR3: ASSYGFGRYGYT
D: TRBD1; V: TRBV12-3/TRBV12-4; size: .; J: TRBJ1-1; CDR3: ASSIPGTGAVRAEAF
D: TRBD2; V: TRBV20-1; size: .; J: TRBJ2-7; CDR3: SARTLAGWYGSYEQY
D: TRBD1; V: TRBV12-5; size: few; J: TRBJ1-2; CDR3: ASARDRSIGGYT
D: TRBD2; V: TRBV3-1; size: .; J: TRBJ2-7; CDR3: ASSHIGGGRYYEQY
D: .; V: TRBV7-2; size: many; J: TRBJ2-5; CDR3: ASSRDSTQY
D: .; V: TRBV7-9; size: .; J: TRBJ2-7; CDR3: ASKPWDDGDIYEQY
D: TRBD1; V: TRBV20-1; size: .; J: TRBJ2-5; CDR3: SAGDREPQETQY
D: .; V: TRBV20-1; size: few; J: TRBJ2-1; CDR3: SARSPNEQF
D: TRBD1; V: TRBV9; size: few; J: TRBJ2-7; CDR3: ASSVVQGANKTYEQY
D: TRBD2; V: TRBV9; size: .; J: TRBJ2-1; CDR3: ASSVGSSGDNEQF
D: TRBD2; V: TRBV20-1; size: .; J: TRBJ2-1; CDR3: SARDPSSGGEVNEQF
D: TRBD1; V: TRBV20-1; size: few; J: TRBJ2-5; CDR3: SAGGQVETQY
D: .; V: TRBV7-2; size: few; J: TRBJ2-7; CDR3: ASSFGFQGEQY
D: .; V: TRBV29-1; size: .; J: .; CDR3: SVEESPRRQQY
D: .; V: TRBV7-2; size: .; J: TRBJ1-1; CDR3: ASSLQARGTEAF
D: TRBD2; V: TRBV3-1; size: once; J: TRBJ2-1; CDR3: ASSLSGLRLAGDSYNEQF
D: .; V: TRBV27; size: few; J: TRBJ2-6; CDR3: ASSPKTVVYVGANVLT
D: .; V: TRBV5-1; size: .; J: TRBJ2-5; CDR3: ASSSEGATKTQY
D: .; V: TRBV27; size: .; J: TRBJ2-5; CDR3: ASTGPPKETQY
D: .; V: TRBV28; size: .; J: TRBJ2-7; CDR3: ASSLLQDGEQY
D: .; V: TRBV15; size: few; J: TRBJ2-7; CDR3: ATSRVLSYEQY
D: .; V: TRBV29-1; size: few; J: TRBJ2-4; CDR3: SVEDPSDGAENIQY
D: TRBD2; V: TRBV20-1; size: .; J: TRBJ2-5; CDR3: SARDRQRGDNEQY
D: TRBD2; V: TRBV9; size: .; J: TRBJ2-3; CDR3: ASSVGIAGGPTDTQY